This T cell receptor beta chain was found in a study of T-cell reconstitution after alpha-beta-depleted transplantation in children. Germline values: CDR1 LNHNV, CDR2 YYDKDF (reference sequence). Trimming removed 8 bases at V and 1 base at J, with 12 bases between. This CDR3 region has 14 residues. As it was prepared, the TCRbeta library received unique molecular identifiers. MiXCR, run by TCRdb on the PCR reads, gives a single entry per CDR3 protein. The sample holds just over 350,000 distinct CDR3 sequences, about an eighth seen once. About this clonotype: This may arise from a read error, as a much more abundant clone is one base away. The conserved final phenylalanine or tryptophan is absent from the CDR3, which likely points to a read error.

The chain links TRBV15 to TRBJ1-5; unclear D gene. The input for sequencing was PBMCs, taken from the stem cell graft. The TCR was taken from a human donor who donated a stem cell graft to a child with Fanconi anemia. The CDR3 reads CATGSRASNQPQHC. The CDR3 coding sequence is TGTGCCACCGGGAGTCGGGCAAGCAATCAGCCCCAGCATTGT.